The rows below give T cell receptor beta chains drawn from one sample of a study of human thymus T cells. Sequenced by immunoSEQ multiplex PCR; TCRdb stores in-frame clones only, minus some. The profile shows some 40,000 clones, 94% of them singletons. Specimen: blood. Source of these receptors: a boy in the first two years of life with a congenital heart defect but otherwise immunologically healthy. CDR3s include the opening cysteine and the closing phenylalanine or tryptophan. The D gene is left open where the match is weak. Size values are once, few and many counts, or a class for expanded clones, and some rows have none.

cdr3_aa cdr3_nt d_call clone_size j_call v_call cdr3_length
CASSRNYGYTF TGTGCCAGCAGCCGCAACTATGGCTACACCTTC NA NA TRBJ1-2 TRBV7-2 11
CASSRDTEAFF TGTGCCAGTAGTCGGGACACTGAAGCTTTCTTT NA few TRBJ1-1 TRBV19 11
CASSVLAGETGELFF TGTGCCAGCAGCGTCTTAGCGGGGGAGACCGGGGAGCTGTTTTTT TRBD2 NA TRBJ2-2 TRBV9 15
CAISLQESDTEAFF TGTGCCATCTCGTTACAGGAGTCAGACACTGAAGCTTTCTTT NA NA TRBJ1-1 TRBV10-3 14
CATGRGRWKTQYF TGTGCCACCGGCAGGGGGCGCTGGAAGACCCAGTACTTC TRBD1 NA TRBJ2-5 TRBV6-5 13
CASNLRTDIETQYF TGTGCCAGCAACCTGCGGACTGATATAGAGACCCAGTACTTC NA NA TRBJ2-5 TRBV27 14
CASSLRRGGDDTQYF TGTGCCAGCAGTTTACGGCGGGGGGGCGACGATACGCAGTATTTT TRBD2 NA TRBJ2-3 TRBV28 15
CASSLYYEQYF TGTGCCAGCAGTCTATACTACGAGCAGTACTTC NA NA TRBJ2-7 TRBV28 11
CASSPGLATGQYF TGTGCCAGCTCACCGGGACTAGCTACAGGGCAGTACTTC TRBD2 NA TRBJ2-7 TRBV18 13
CSVEEGTATLLGGYNEQFF TGCAGCGTTGAAGAGGGAACGGCTACCCTTCTTGGGGGGTACAATGAGCAGTTCTTC NA once TRBJ2-1 TRBV29-1 19
CASSWGDRGGNTEAFF TGTGCCAGCAGCTGGGGAGACAGGGGAGGGAACACTGAAGCTTTCTTT TRBD1 NA TRBJ1-1 TRBV7-8 16
CASSDQGFGNQPQHF TGTGCCAGCAGTGACCAGGGTTTTGGCAATCAGCCCCAGCATTTT NA NA TRBJ1-5 TRBV2 15
CASSEGTSGSDTQYF TGCGCCAGCAGTGAGGGGACTAGCGGATCAGATACGCAGTATTTT TRBD2 NA TRBJ2-3 TRBV10-2 15
CASSIRGLPQYEQYF TGTGCCAGTAGTATCAGGGGGCTGCCCCAATACGAGCAGTACTTC TRBD1 once TRBJ2-7 TRBV19 15
CASSTGYSTDTQYF TGTGCCAGCAGCACAGGGTATAGCACAGATACGCAGTATTTT NA NA TRBJ2-3 TRBV5-6 14
CASSYLNTGELFF TGTGCCAGCAGCTATCTGAACACCGGGGAGCTGTTTTTT NA NA TRBJ2-2 TRBV11-3 13
CASSLLSAYSNQPQHF TGTGCCAGCAGTTTATTGTCGGCGTATAGCAATCAGCCCCAGCATTTT NA NA TRBJ1-5 TRBV28 16
CATSRPNSPLHF TGTGCCACATCAAGGCCGAATTCACCCCTCCACTTT NA once TRBJ1-6 TRBV28 12
CALFLDRAYEQYF TGTGCCTTGTTTTTAGACAGAGCCTACGAGCAGTACTTC NA NA TRBJ2-7 TRBV30 13
CASSLDAGTGYTF TGTGCCAGCAGCTTAGATGCAGGGACGGGCTACACCTTC NA NA TRBJ1-2 TRBV7-2 13
CASSIRARDTGELFF TGTGCCAGTAGTATTCGGGCACGGGACACCGGGGAGCTGTTTTTT NA NA TRBJ2-2 TRBV19 15
CASSLGGGPDYEQYF TGTGCCAGCAGCCTAGGGGGAGGGCCTGACTACGAGCAGTACTTC NA NA TRBJ2-7 TRBV6-5 15
CASSQAPTSPYEQYF TGCGCCAGCAGCCAAGCCCCGACTAGCCCCTACGAGCAGTACTTC TRBD2 NA TRBJ2-7 TRBV4-3 15
CSAVTSYEQFF TGCAGTGCGGTGACTAGTTATGAGCAGTTCTTC NA few TRBJ2-1 TRBV20-1 11
CASSFSSRTYGYTF TGTGCCAGCAGTTTCTCCTCACGGACTTATGGCTACACCTTC NA NA TRBJ1-2 TRBV28 14
CASSLGLAASTDTQYF TGCGCCAGCAGCTTGGGACTAGCGGCTAGCACAGATACGCAGTATTTT TRBD2 NA TRBJ2-3 TRBV5-1 16
CASSPPTGNYGYTF TGTGCCAGCTCACCCCCGACAGGAAACTATGGCTACACCTTC NA NA TRBJ1-2 TRBV18 14
CASSLVRGEETQYF TGTGCCAGCAGCTTAGTTAGAGGGGAAGAGACCCAGTACTTC NA NA TRBJ2-5 TRBV7-2 14
CASSLWTGPDPYTF TGTGCCAGCAGTTTATGGACAGGCCCTGATCCCTACACCTTC NA NA TRBJ1-2 TRBV28 14
CASSDQGGTEAFF TGCGCCAGCAGTGACCAGGGGGGCACTGAAGCTTTCTTT TRBD1 once TRBJ1-1 TRBV10-1 13
CASSLTGANVLTF TGCGCCAGCAGCTTGACTGGGGCCAACGTCCTGACTTTC NA once TRBJ2-6 TRBV5-1 13
CASSFTGTNTEAFF TGTGCCAGCAGCTTTACAGGTACTAACACTGAAGCTTTCTTT NA once TRBJ1-1 TRBV7-2 14
CASSYGNYGYTF TGTGCCAGCAGTTACGGGAACTATGGCTACACCTTC NA NA TRBJ1-2 TRBV6-6 12
CASSQGQGWEQYF TGCGCCAGCAGCCAAGGACAGGGATGGGAGCAGTACTTC TRBD1 NA TRBJ2-7 TRBV4-1 13
CASSLMAGTEAFF TGTGCCAGCAGCTTGATGGCGGGAACTGAAGCTTTCTTT NA NA TRBJ1-1 TRBV5-6 13
CASSRKQGVNYGYTF TGTGCCAGCAGCCGTAAACAGGGTGTCAACTATGGCTACACCTTC NA once TRBJ1-2 TRBV5-4 15
CASSLSHHNEQFF TGTGCCAGCAGTTTATCGCACCACAATGAGCAGTTCTTC NA NA TRBJ2-1 TRBV27 13
CASSRTGDYGYTF TGTGCCAGCAGCCGTACGGGGGACTATGGCTACACCTTC NA once TRBJ1-2 TRBV5-4 13
CASSLGQFYGYTF TGTGCCAGCAGCTTAGGACAGTTCTATGGCTACACCTTC NA NA TRBJ1-2 TRBV7-2 13
CASTPTGNYMNTEAFF TGTGCCAGTACCCCGACAGGGAACTACATGAACACTGAAGCTTTCTTT TRBD1 NA TRBJ1-1 TRBV19 16
CASSLAGFGAKNIQYF TGTGCCAGCAGCTTGGCCGGGTTTGGGGCCAAAAACATTCAGTACTTC NA NA TRBJ2-4 TRBV5-5 16
CASSPHNGEAQYF TGTGCCAGCAGCCCCCATAACGGGGAAGCCCAGTACTTC NA NA TRBJ2-5 TRBV7-2 13
CASSKDSGNTIYF TGTGCCAGCAGCAAAGACTCTGGAAACACCATATATTTT NA NA TRBJ1-3 TRBV21-1 13
CASLRGQGKSETQYF TGTGCCAGCTTACGAGGACAGGGGAAATCGGAGACCCAGTACTTC TRBD1 NA TRBJ2-5 TRBV6-1 15
CASSGTGLYGYTF TGTGCCAGCAGTGGGACAGGGTTGTATGGCTACACCTTC TRBD1 NA TRBJ1-2 TRBV2 13
CASTLSVGGFGNTIYF TGTGCCAGCACCTTAAGCGTAGGGGGTTTTGGAAACACCATATATTTT NA NA TRBJ1-3 TRBV7-9 16
CASSRRDGDYEQYF TGTGCCAGCAGCCGCCGGGACGGGGACTACGAGCAGTACTTC NA NA TRBJ2-7 TRBV7-2 14
CASSSGQNTEAFF TGCGCCAGCAGTTCCGGACAGAACACTGAAGCTTTCTTT NA NA TRBJ1-1 TRBV10-1 13
CASSQDLWTGGWETQYF TGCGCCAGCAGCCAAGATTTATGGACAGGGGGCTGGGAGACCCAGTACTTC TRBD1 NA TRBJ2-5 TRBV4-3 17